The 27 T cell receptor beta chains below come from one sample, sequenced in a study of shared clonotypes between healthy human individuals (dated by TCRdb to 2018 to 2020). The library was obtained by the immunoSEQ multiplex PCR assay. Held by TCRdb, this immuneACCESS table contains in-frame sequences only and omits some clones. Under half of the omission traces to an unresolved V gene where checked; the cause of the rest is unknown. This sample lists approximately 1,500,000 clones; roughly 96% were detected once. The ten largest make up approximately 1.2% of the sample. The sequenced sample was naive CD4+ T cells sorted from blood. This specimen's cell subset or site label, per the study, means: CD45RA+ positively selected. These receptors all come from a man aged 25 to 40 in good health.

This chain joins TRBV19 and TRBJ2-1; 10 nucleotides match TRBD1. The junction had 3 bases not matched to a gene; V was cut back by 3 bases and J by 4 bases. Germline CDR1 is LNHDA and CDR2 is SQIVND (reference sequence). The CDR3 loop spans 15 amino acids. CDR3 sequence reads: CASSMTGGNYNEQFF. The CDR3 bases are TGTGCCAGTAGTATGACAGGGGGCAATTACAATGAGCAGTTCTTC.

This clone was seen just once. The chain is built from TRBV7-3 and TRBJ2-3; TRBD2 aligns across 12 bases. Germline assignment: CDR1 SGHTA and CDR2 FQGTGA. Losses at the gene ends were 6 bases for V and 2 bases for J; bases not matched to a gene: 6. The CDR3 totals 16 residues. The CDR3 loop is CASSLGLAGPTDTQYF. DNA of the CDR3: TGTGCCAGCAGTCTCGGACTAGCGGGACCCACAGATACGCAGTATTTT.

The rearrangement uses TRBV6-1 and TRBJ1-2, with D possibly TRBD1 on 5 matching bases. Germline assignment: CDR1 MNHNS and CDR2 SASEGT. The V and J ends lost 1 base and 3 bases respectively, with 9 bases between them. This CDR3 has 14 amino acids. CDR3 coding DNA: TGTGCCAGCAGTGAAGTCGCAGGGCACTATGGCTACACCTTC. It codes for CASSEVAGHYGYTF.

As regards this clone: The identical CDR3 is also encoded by other nucleotide sequences in the sample. The genes are TRBV5-1 and TRBJ2-5; no reliable D call. Germline V lookup: CDR1 SGHRS, CDR2 YFSETQ. The CDR3 is made up of 14 amino acids. Trimming left V 0 bases short and J 5 bases short, with 11 bases between. The CDR3 DNA is TGCGCCAGCAGCTTGGAGGGCACCGGGGAGACCCAGTACTTC. Translation: CASSLEGTGETQYF.

The CDR3 sequence: CASSSVPTGVNTEAFF. DNA for the CDR3: TGTGCCAGCAGCTCCGTCCCGACAGGGGTGAACACTGAAGCTTTCTTT. The chain uses TRBV5-4 and TRBJ1-1; 8 bases are a match to TRBD1. Per the germline V gene, CDR1 is SGHNT and CDR2 is YYREEE (reference sequence). V gave up 3 bases and J gave up 0 bases; unmatched junction bases: 7. The CDR3 spans 16 residues.

The chain is built from TRBV19 and TRBJ1-1; TRBD1 aligns across 7 bases. The CDR3 is made up of 15 amino acids. The germline V gene encodes CDR1 LNHDA and CDR2 SQIVND (reference sequence). The V segment lost 1 base and the J segment 4 bases; nucleotides outside the gene matches: 6. CDR3: CASSIVPGGTTEAFF. CDR3 DNA sequence: TGTGCCAGTAGTATAGTCCCAGGGGGTACCACTGAAGCTTTCTTT.

With regard to this clone: Other DNA sequences in this sample translate to the same CDR3. The chain carries TRBV27 and TRBJ2-3; D gene unclear. V lost 5 bases and J lost 2, with 8 bases in between. This CDR3 is 13 amino acids long. In germline, CDR1 is MNHEY, CDR2 SMNVEV (reference sequence). The CDR3 sequence: CASSLLHTDTQYF. In nucleotides, the CDR3 is TGTGCCAGCAGTCTCCTTCACACAGATACGCAGTATTTT.

Comment on this clone: This sample also contains other DNA sequences that code for the same CDR3. The chain links TRBV7-3 to TRBJ2-1, with 7 bases that match TRBD1. CDR3 length equals 15 residues. From germline, CDR1 is SGHTA and CDR2 FQGTGA. V gave up 5 bases and J gave up 0 bases; unmatched junction bases: 4. The CDR3 spells CASSPRGSSYNEQFF. The CDR3 DNA reads TGTGCCAGCAGCCCCAGGGGGAGCTCCTACAATGAGCAGTTCTTC.

V gene TRBV25-1 combines with J gene TRBJ1-4; 8 nucleotides match TRBD1. V lost 5 bases and J lost 10; bases outside the gene matches: 9. The CDR3 has 14 residues. Germline CDR1 reads MGHDK; CDR2 reads SYGVNS. In DNA form, the CDR3 reads TGTGCCAGCAGTCCAGGGGGCGAGGTCGGAAAACTGTTTTTT. It translates to CASSPGGEVGKLFF.

V is TRBV2 and J is TRBJ1-3; no clear D gene. V was trimmed by 5 bases and J by 4 bases, leaving 18 bases between them. From germline, CDR1 is SNHLY and CDR2 FYNNEI. This CDR3 region has 16 residues. The CDR3 DNA reads TGTGCCAGCAGTCGCCTAATCTCTAGGGAAGGAAACACCATATATTTT. Translating it yields CASSRLISREGNTIYF.

This chain connects TRBV30 to TRBJ1-3; no firm D call. Trimming shortened V by 2 bases and J by 16 bases, and 21 bases separated the two germline ends. The CDR3 has 13 amino acids. CDR1 and CDR2 (germline): GTSNPN, SVGIG (reference sequence). This CDR3 reads CAWSPHQTPPWYF. The CDR3 DNA reads as TGTGCCTGGAGTCCCCATCAGACACCGCCATGGTATTTT.

Concerning this clone: At one end, the junction sequence differs from germline, possibly due to a read error. The J gene is TRBJ2-3, the V gene TRBV6-5, with a tentative D call TRBD2 (6 bases). The CDR3 loop spans 13 amino acids. The germline CDR1 and CDR2 sequences are MNHEY and SVGAGI. CDR3 amino acids: CASKAGSTYTQYF. CDR3 coding DNA: TGTGCCAGCAAGGCGGGAAGCACATATACGCAGTATTTT.

This chain links TRBV29-1 with TRBJ1-2; 7 nucleotides match TRBD1. The V segment lost 7 bases and the J segment 8 bases; nucleotides outside the gene matches: 13. Germline V lookup: CDR1 SQVTM, CDR2 ANQGSEA. CDR3 length: 13 amino acids. CDR3 nucleotide sequence: TGCAGCGCTACTAAACAGGGGCCGAGCGGCTACACCTTC. Residues: CSATKQGPSGYTF.

The gene calls are TRBV27 and TRBJ2-1, with D possibly matching TRBD1 (7 bases). Trimming took off 7 bases at V and 10 bases at J, with 26 bases between the two ends. Germline V CDR1 and CDR2: MNHEY, SMNVEV (reference sequence). The CDR3 has 16 residues. The CDR3 reads CASTPRGTARFREQFF. The CDR3 DNA sequence: TGTGCCAGCACCCCGCGCGGGACAGCGAGGTTTAGGGAGCAGTTCTTC.

With respect to this clone: Sequence at one end of the junction differs from germline and may be a read error. The chain has TRBV19 and TRBJ2-2; 9 positions match TRBD1. This CDR3 is built from 17 residues. CDR1 and CDR2 from the germline V gene are LNHDA and SQIVND (reference sequence). DNA for the CDR3: TGTGCCAGTAGTACTCCGGGGGACAGGGCGGCCACCCGGGAGCTGTTTTTT. Translated: CASSTPGDRAATRELFF.

The chain employs TRBV5-1 and TRBJ2-2; 7 bases match TRBD1. The CDR3 length is 17 residues. CDR1 is SGHRS, CDR2 YFSETQ, per germline. With V trimmed by 3 bases and J by 6 bases, 14 bases remained unmatched. The DNA for the CDR3 is TGCGCCAGCAGCTATATACCTCAGGGGGAAAGAGCCGGGGAGCTGTTTTTT. Translating gives CASSYIPQGERAGELFF.

The chain employs TRBV7-2 and TRBJ1-5; D gene uncertain. CDR3 size: 12 residues. The V gene lost 2 bases and the J gene lost 7 bases, with 6 bases spanning the gap. Per the germline V gene, CDR1 is SGHTA and CDR2 is FQGNSA. The chain's CDR3 is CASSLWEQPQHF. CDR3 DNA: TGTGCCAGCAGCTTATGGGAGCAGCCCCAGCATTTT.

The J gene is TRBJ2-7, the V gene TRBV5-6; TRBD1 is a possible D gene (5 bases). Germline V CDR1 and CDR2: SGHDT, YYEEEE. Trimming took off 3 bases at V and 5 bases at J, with 18 bases between the two ends. The CDR3 loop spans 15 amino acids. CDR3 sequence: CASSSAWKGHDEQYF. CDR3 bases: TGTGCCAGCAGCTCCGCGTGGAAGGGGCACGACGAGCAGTACTTC.

The count of this clone is one. The chain couples TRBV5-4 to TRBJ2-5, with 9 bases fitting TRBD2. CDR1 is SGHNT, CDR2 YYREEE, per germline (reference sequence). V lost 0 bases and J lost 4; bases outside the gene matches: 7. The CDR3 contains 16 residues. The CDR3 DNA follows: TGTGCCAGCAGCTTGGGTGCGGGAGGGCCTCTAGAGACCCAGTACTTC. Translated, it gives CASSLGAGGPLETQYF.

This chain uses TRBV11-2 with TRBJ1-4; no clear D gene. The V gene lost 2 bases and the J gene lost 6 bases, with 19 bases spanning the gap. The CDR3 spans 17 residues. The V gene's germline CDR1 is SGHAT and CDR2 FQNNGV. CDR3 DNA: TGTGCCAGCAGCTTATACCGCGGGTCAGTCCCTCATGAAAAACTGTTTTTT. The encoded protein is CASSLYRGSVPHEKLFF.

This chain links TRBV7-9 with TRBJ2-3; the D call may be TRBD1 or TRBD2 (5 bases each). V lost 4 bases and J 5 bases, leaving 16 bases between the germline ends. The germline V gene has CDR1 SEHNR and CDR2 FQNEAQ (reference sequence). CDR3 size: 15 residues. CDR3 in amino acids: CASSYPTGTGDTQYF. The CDR3 coding sequence is TGTGCCAGCAGCTACCCTACCGGGACCGGAGATACGCAGTATTTT.

This rearrangement joins TRBV5-8 to TRBJ2-7, with a weak D call TRBD2 (5 bases). This CDR3 has 13 amino acids. The V gene's germline CDR1 is SGHTS and CDR2 YDEGEE. The V end lost 2 bases, the J end lost 6 bases, and 12 bases lay between the germline ends. The CDR3 protein is CASSFLGSGEQYF. Written as DNA, the CDR3 is TGTGCCAGCAGCTTTTTGGGGAGCGGCGAGCAGTACTTC.

The chain joins TRBV19 to TRBJ1-1; 7 bases fit TRBD1. The V gene's germline CDR1 is LNHDA and CDR2 SQIVND (reference sequence). This CDR3 spans 13 amino acids. Germline trimming cut 7 bases from V and 1 base from J; bases unmatched to any gene: 3. The chain's CDR3 is CASTRTGNTEAFF. CDR3 DNA sequence: TGTGCCAGTACCAGGACAGGGAACACTGAAGCTTTCTTT.

The chain is built from TRBV29-1 and TRBJ1-3, with 10 nucleotides matching TRBD1. V was pared by 7 bases and J by 1 base, with 7 bases of the junction left unmatched. Germline V gene sequence: CDR1 SQVTM, CDR2 ANQGSEA. This CDR3 region has 15 residues. CDR3 in DNA: TGCAGCGCCCGGGACAGGGGCTTATCTGGAAACACCATATATTTT. Translated: CSARDRGLSGNTIYF.

This chain uses TRBV11-2 with TRBJ2-7; TRBD2 aligns across 11 bases. Germline V gene lookup returns CDR1 SGHAT and CDR2 FQNNGV. Trimming cost V 5 bases and J 2 bases; bases outside gene matches: 5. The CDR3 sequence is 15 residues long. DNA of the CDR3: TGTGCCAGCAGCGTAGGGACTAGCGGACCCTACGAGCAGTACTTC. This sequence encodes CASSVGTSGPYEQYF.

V is TRBV7-6 and J is TRBJ1-5; D is undetermined. CDR3 length: 15 amino acids. In germline, CDR1 is SGHVS, CDR2 FNYEAQ. V lost 5 bases and J 9 bases, leaving 20 bases between the germline ends. CDR3 sequence reads: CASSPRSGGSGPQHF. The CDR3 DNA follows: TGTGCCAGCAGCCCTCGATCCGGCGGGTCAGGGCCCCAGCATTTT.

The rearrangement uses TRBV2 and TRBJ2-2, with TRBD1 identical over 9 bases. The CDR3 totals 15 residues. Germline CDR1 is SNHLY and CDR2 is FYNNEI. V gave up 6 bases and J gave up 5 bases; unmatched junction bases: 7. CDR3: CASRPGQGLTGELFF. For the CDR3, the DNA is TGTGCCAGCAGACCGGGACAGGGACTTACCGGGGAGCTGTTTTTT.